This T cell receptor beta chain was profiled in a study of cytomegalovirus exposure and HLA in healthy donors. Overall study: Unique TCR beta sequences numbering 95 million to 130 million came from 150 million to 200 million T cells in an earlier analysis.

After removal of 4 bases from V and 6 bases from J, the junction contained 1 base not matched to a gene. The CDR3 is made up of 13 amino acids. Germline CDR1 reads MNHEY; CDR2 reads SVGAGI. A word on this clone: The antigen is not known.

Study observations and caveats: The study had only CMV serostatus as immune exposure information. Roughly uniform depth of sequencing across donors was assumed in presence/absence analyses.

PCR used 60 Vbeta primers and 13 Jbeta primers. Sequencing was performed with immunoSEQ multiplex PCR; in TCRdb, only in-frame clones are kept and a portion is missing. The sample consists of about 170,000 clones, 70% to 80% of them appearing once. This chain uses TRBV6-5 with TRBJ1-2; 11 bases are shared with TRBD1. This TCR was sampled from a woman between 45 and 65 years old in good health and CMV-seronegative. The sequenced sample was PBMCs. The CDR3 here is CASSWDRGNGYTF. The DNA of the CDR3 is TGTGCCAGCAGTTGGGACAGGGGGAATGGCTACACCTTC.